This record covers a single TCR beta chain. These data belong to a study of blood T cell repertoires in COVID-19. Produced via immunoSEQ multiplex PCR; TCRdb's table is partial and in-frame only. Counted here are about 110,000 clones, more than 80% occurring once; the ten biggest clones make up 7.5% to 10%. This CDR3 spans 14 amino acids. Germline V gene data show CDR1 as MGHRA and CDR2 as YSYEKL. The ends were cut back, 4 bases at V and 5 bases at J, with 14 bases in the middle. The specimen was peripheral blood. The chain links TRBV4-1 to TRBJ1-1; D ambiguous. The receptor comes from a woman between 40 and 50 years old with acute or convalescent COVID-19. The CDR3 region is CASSRRPPGTEAFF. CDR3 coding DNA: TGCGCCAGCAGCCGACGACCCCCGGGGACTGAAGCTTTCTTT.